This T cell receptor (beta chain) originates from a study of T-cell memory formation after mild COVID-19. Turning to the study itself: Across donors, TCR clusters were largely donor specific. Study-wide findings and caveats: Clones that contracted from day 15 to 85 had balanced CD4/CD8; later expanders were CD4+ biased.

This clonotype was seen a few times. Its antigen remains unidentified. It was 5'RACE with constant-segment primers that produced the TCR alpha and TCR beta cDNA libraries, which carried sample barcodes and UMIs. MiXCR was run by TCRdb on the 5' RACE reads, yielding one entry per CDR3 protein. The sample includes roughly 190,000 distinct CDR3 sequences, around 26% of them seen just once. Germline V CDR1 and CDR2: MNHEY, SVGEGT. CDR3 length: 15 amino acids. The trim removed 6 bases at V and 1 base at J, leaving 2 bases unmatched. This sequence joins TRBV6-2 or TRBV6-3 and TRBJ2-3, with TRBD2 identical over 12 bases. Sequenced material: PBMCs or a T cell subset sorted from them (not recorded which). This receptor was identified in an adult woman who had mild COVID-19 (a few samples of this study predate the infection). Cell type and time point are not known. This CDR3 is CASSRLAGGTDTQYF. Here the CDR3 DNA reads TGTGCCAGCAGCCGACTAGCGGGAGGCACAGATACGCAGTATTTT.